The clone carrying this TCR beta chain was picked up one time. The CDR3 is 17 amino acids. Germline CDR1 reads MNHEY; CDR2 reads SMNVEV (reference sequence). The V segment lost 6 bases and the J segment 2 bases; nucleotides outside the gene matches: 10. The sample belongs to a study of cytomegalovirus exposure and HLA in healthy donors. Primers: 60 Vbeta forward and 13 Jbeta reverse. Generated by immunoSEQ multiplex PCR, the TCRdb table keeps only in-frame clones and is missing some. The sample lists around 140,000 clones, 75% to 85% occurring once. V and J are TRBV27 and TRBJ1-2, with 12 bases aligning to TRBD1. The specimen sequenced was PBMCs. The TCR was taken from a man between 35 and 55 years old in good health and CMV-seronegative. The CDR3 DNA reads as TGTGCCAGCAGCTCCGGGACAGGGGGCGTGGGGAACTATGGCTACACCTTC. Amino acid sequence: CASSSGTGGVGNYGYTF.